This T cell receptor (beta chain) comes out of a study of cytomegalovirus exposure and HLA in healthy donors. The study ran its PCR with 60 Vbeta and 13 Jbeta primers. Generated by immunoSEQ multiplex PCR, the TCRdb table keeps only in-frame clones and is missing some. The table records 100,000 to 150,000 clones, approximately 8.8% of them present only once. Germline V CDR1 and CDR2: LGHNA, YNFKEQ. The CDR3 consists of 16 residues. V was shortened by 0 bases and J by 2 bases, with 8 bases between the two germline ends. The sequenced sample was PBMCs. The chain links TRBV4-2 to TRBJ2-6; D call uncertain. The receptor was derived from a man aged 40-55 years in good health and CMV-seronegative. CDR3 sequence reads: CASSQDLGAGANVLTF. In nucleotides, the CDR3 is TGTGCCAGCAGCCAAGACCTAGGAGCTGGGGCCAACGTCCTGACTTTC.